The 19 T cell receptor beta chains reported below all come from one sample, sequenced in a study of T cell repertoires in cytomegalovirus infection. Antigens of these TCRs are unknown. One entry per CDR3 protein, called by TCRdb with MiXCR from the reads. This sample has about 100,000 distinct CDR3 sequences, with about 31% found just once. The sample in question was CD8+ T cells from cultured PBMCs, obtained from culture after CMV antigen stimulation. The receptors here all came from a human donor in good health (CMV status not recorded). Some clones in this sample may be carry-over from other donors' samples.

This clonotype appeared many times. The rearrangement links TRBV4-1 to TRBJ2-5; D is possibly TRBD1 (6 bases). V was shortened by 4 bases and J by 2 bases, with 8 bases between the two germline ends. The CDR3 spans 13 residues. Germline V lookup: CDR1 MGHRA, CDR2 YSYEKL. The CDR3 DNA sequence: TGCGCCAGCAGCCTAGGGGGACAAGAGACCCAGTACTTC. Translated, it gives CASSLGGQETQYF.

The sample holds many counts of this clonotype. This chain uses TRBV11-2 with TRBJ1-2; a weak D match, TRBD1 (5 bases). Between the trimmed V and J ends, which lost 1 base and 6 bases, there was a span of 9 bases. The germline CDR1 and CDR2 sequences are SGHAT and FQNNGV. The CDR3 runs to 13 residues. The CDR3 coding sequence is TGTGCCAGCAGCTTAGCGGCAGGGAATGGCTACACCTTC. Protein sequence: CASSLAAGNGYTF.

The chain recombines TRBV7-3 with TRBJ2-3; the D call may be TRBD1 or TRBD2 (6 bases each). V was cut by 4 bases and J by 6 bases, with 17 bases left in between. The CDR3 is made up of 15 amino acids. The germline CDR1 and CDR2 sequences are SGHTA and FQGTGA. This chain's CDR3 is CASSSSLGGLDTQYF. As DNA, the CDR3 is TGTGCCAGCAGCTCCTCGTTGGGGGGCCTCGATACGCAGTATTTT.

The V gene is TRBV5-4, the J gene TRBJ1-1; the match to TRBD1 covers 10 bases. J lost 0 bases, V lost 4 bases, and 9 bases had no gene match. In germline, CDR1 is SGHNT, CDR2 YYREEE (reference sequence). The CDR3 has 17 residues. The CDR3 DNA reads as TGTGCCAGCAGCATTACCGGGACAGGGGTAATGAACACTGAAGCTTTCTTT. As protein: CASSITGTGVMNTEAFF.

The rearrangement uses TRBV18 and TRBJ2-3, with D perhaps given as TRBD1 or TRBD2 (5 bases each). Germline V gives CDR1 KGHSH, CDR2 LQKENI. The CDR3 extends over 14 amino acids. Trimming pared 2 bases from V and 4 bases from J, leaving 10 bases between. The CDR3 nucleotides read TGTGCCAGCTCACCAGGACGGGGCGCAGATACGCAGTATTTT. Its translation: CASSPGRGADTQYF.

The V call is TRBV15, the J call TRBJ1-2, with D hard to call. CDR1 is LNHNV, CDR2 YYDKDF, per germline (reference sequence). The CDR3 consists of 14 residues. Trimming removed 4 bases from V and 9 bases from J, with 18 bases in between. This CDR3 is CATSKRDPINSYTF. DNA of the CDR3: TGTGCCACCAGCAAGCGGGATCCTATAAATAGCTACACCTTC.

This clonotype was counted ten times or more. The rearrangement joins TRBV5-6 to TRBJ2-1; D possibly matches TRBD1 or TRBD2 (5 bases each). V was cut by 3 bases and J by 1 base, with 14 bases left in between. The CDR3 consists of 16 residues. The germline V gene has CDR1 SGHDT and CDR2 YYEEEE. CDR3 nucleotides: TGTGCCAGCAGCTCTACGGGTGAGGGGTCCTACAATGAGCAGTTCTTC. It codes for CASSSTGEGSYNEQFF. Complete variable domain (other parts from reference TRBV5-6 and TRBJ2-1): DAGVTQSPTHLIKTRGQQVTLRCSPKSGHDTVSWYQQALGQGPQFIFQYYEEEERQRGNFPDRFSGHQFPNYSSELNVNALLLGDSALYLCASSSTGEGSYNEQFFGPGTRLTVL.

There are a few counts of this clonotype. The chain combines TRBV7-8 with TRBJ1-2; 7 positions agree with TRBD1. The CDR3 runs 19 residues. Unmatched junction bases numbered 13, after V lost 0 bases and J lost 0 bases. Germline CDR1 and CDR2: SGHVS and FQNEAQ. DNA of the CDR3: TGTGCCAGCAGCTTAGCCCTTGTCCCTGTAGACAGGGCTAACTATGGCTACACCTTC. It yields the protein CASSLALVPVDRANYGYTF. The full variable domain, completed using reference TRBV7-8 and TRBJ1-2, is GAGVSQSPRYKVAKRGQDVALRCDPISGHVSLFWYQQALGQGPEFLTYFQNEAQLDKSGLPSDRFFAERPEGSVSTLKIQRTQQEDSAVYLCASSLALVPVDRANYGYTFGSGTRLTVV.

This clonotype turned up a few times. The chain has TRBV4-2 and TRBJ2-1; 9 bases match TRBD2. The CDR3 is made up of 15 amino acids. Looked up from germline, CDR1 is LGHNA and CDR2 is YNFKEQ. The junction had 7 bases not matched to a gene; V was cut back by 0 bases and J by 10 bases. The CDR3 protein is CASSQDASGGIEQFF. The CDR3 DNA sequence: TGTGCCAGCAGCCAAGATGCGAGCGGGGGGATAGAGCAGTTCTTC.

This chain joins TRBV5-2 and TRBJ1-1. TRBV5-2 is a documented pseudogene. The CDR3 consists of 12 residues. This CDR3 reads CASNLGNTEAFF. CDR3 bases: TGTGCCAGCAACTTAGGTAACACTGAAGCTTTCTTT.

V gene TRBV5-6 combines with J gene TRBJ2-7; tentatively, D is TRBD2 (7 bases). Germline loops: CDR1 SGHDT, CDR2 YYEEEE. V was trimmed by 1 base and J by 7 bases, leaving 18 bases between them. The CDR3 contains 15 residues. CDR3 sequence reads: CASSLYLQGGGEQYF. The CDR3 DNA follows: TGTGCCAGCAGCTTGTACCTTCAGGGAGGGGGGGAGCAGTACTTC.

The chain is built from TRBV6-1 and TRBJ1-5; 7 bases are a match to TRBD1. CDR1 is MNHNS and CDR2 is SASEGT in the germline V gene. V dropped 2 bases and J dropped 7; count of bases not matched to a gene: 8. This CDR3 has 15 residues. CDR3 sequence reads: CASSESPGQTQPQHF. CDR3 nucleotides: TGTGCCAGCAGTGAATCCCCGGGACAGACACAGCCCCAGCATTTT.

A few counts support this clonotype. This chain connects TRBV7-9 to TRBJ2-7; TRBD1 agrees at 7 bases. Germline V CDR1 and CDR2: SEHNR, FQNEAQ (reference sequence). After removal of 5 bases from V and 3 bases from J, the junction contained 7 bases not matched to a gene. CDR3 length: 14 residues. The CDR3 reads CASSPRDRSYEQYF. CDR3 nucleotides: TGTGCCAGCAGCCCAAGGGACAGAAGCTACGAGCAGTACTTC.

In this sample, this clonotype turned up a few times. CDR3 sequence (DNA): TGTGCCAGCAGTCCGGACAGGGGTGGAACCTACAATGAGCAGTTCTTC. Its protein is CASSPDRGGTYNEQFF. This chain uses TRBV2 with TRBJ2-1; 9 bases fit TRBD1. CDR3 size: 16 residues. The V gene's germline CDR1 is SNHLY and CDR2 FYNNEI. V was clipped by 5 bases and J by 2 bases; unmatched bases: 7.

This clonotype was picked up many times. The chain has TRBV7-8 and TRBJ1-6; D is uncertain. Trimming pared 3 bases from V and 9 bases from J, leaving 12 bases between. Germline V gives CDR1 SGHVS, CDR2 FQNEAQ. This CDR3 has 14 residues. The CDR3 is CASSLSGIGSPLHF. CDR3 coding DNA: TGTGCCAGCAGCTTGTCGGGTATTGGTTCACCCCTCCACTTT.

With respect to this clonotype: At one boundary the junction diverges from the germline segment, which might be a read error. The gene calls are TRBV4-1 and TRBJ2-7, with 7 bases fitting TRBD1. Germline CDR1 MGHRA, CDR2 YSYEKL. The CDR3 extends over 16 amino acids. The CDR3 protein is CASGQDLRQGYYEQYF. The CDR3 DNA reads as TGCGCCAGCGGCCAAGACCTCAGACAGGGATATTACGAGCAGTACTTC.

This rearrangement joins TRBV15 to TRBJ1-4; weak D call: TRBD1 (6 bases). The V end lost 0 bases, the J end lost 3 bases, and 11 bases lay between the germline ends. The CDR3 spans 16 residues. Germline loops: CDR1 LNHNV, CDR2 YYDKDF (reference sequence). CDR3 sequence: CATSRDRRGANEKLFF. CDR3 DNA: TGTGCCACCAGCAGAGATCGAAGGGGGGCTAATGAAAAACTGTTTTTT. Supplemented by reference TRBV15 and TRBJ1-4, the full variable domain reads DAMVIQNPRYQVTQFGKPVTLSCSQTLNHNVMYWYQQKSSQAPKLLFHYYDKDFNNEADTPDNFQSRRPNTSFCFLDIRSPGLGDTAMYLCATSRDRRGANEKLFFGSGTQLSVL.

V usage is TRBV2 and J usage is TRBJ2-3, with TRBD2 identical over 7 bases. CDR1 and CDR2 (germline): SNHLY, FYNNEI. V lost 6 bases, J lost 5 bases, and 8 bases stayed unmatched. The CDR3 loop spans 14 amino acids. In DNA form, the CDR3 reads TGTGCCAGCAGAGGGGACTACATAATAGATACGCAGTATTTT. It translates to CASRGDYIIDTQYF.

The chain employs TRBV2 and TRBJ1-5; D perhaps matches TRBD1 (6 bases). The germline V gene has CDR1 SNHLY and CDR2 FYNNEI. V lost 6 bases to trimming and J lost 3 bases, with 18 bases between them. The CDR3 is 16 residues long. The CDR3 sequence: CASRGAGTRFNQPQHF. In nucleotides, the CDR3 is TGTGCCAGCAGGGGCGCCGGGACACGTTTCAATCAGCCCCAGCATTTT.